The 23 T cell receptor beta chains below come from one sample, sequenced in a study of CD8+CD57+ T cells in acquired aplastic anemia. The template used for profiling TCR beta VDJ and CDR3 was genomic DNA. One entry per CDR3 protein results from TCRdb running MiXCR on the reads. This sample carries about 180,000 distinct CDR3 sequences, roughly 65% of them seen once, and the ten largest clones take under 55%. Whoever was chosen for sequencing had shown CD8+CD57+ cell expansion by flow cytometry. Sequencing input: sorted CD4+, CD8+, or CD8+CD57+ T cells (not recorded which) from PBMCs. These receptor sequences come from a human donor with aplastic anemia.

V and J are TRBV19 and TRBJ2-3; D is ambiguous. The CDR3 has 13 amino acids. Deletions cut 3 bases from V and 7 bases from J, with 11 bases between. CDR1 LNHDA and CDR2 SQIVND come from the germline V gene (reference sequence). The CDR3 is CASSIPGRNTQYF. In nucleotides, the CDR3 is TGTGCCAGTAGTATCCCCGGACGTAATACGCAGTATTTT.

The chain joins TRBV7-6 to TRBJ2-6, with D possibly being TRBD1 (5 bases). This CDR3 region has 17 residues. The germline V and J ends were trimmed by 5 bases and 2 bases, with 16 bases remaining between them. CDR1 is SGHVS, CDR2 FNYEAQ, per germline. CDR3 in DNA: TGTGCCAGCAGCCAAAATTTGGGGCTGGCTGGGGCCAACGTCCTGACTTTC. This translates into CASSQNLGLAGANVLTF. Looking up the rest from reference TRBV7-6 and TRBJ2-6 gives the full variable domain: GAGVSQSPRYKVTKRGQDVALRCDPISGHVSLYWYRQALGQGPEFLTYFNYEAQQDKSGLPNDRFSAERPEGSISTLTIQRTEQRDSAMYRCASSQNLGLAGANVLTFGAGSRLTVL.

CDR3 sequence (DNA): TGCAGTGCTCAAAGCGGGGGGGCATCAGATACGCAGTATTTT. Protein product: CSAQSGGASDTQYF. The chain couples TRBV20-1 to TRBJ2-3; 10 nucleotides match TRBD2. Germline V CDR1 and CDR2: DFQATT, SNEGSKA (reference sequence). J was trimmed by 4 bases and V by 5 bases; bases with no gene match: 6. The CDR3 extends over 14 amino acids.

DNA of the CDR3: TGTGCCAGCAGCCCTGAGGGATCTTACGAGCAGTACTTC. Protein product: CASSPEGSYEQYF. J is TRBJ2-7 and V is TRBV7-9; maybe TRBD2 (5 bases). Germline values: CDR1 SEHNR, CDR2 FQNEAQ (reference sequence). The CDR3 runs 13 residues. V lost 5 bases and J lost 4, with 12 bases in between.

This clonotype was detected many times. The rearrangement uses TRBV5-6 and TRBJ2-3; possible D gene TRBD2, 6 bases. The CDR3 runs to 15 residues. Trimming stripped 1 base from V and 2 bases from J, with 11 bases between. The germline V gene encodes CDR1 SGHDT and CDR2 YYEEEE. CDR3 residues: CASSLLRGLTDTQYF. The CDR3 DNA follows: TGTGCCAGCAGCTTGCTTCGGGGACTCACAGATACGCAGTATTTT.

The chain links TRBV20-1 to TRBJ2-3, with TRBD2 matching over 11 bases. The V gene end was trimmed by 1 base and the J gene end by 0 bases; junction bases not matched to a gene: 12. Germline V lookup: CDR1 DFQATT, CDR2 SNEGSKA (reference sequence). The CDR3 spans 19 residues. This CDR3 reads CSARALGSGRAASTDTQYF. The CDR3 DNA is TGCAGTGCTAGAGCTCTCGGTAGCGGGAGGGCGGCTAGCACAGATACGCAGTATTTT.

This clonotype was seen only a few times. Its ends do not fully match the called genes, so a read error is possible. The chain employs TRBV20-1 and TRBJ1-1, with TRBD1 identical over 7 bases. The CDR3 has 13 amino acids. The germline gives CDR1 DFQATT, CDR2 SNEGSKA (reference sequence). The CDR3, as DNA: TGCAGTACCAGTTCGACAGGGAACTCTGAAGCTTTCTTT. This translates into CSTSSTGNSEAFF.

CDR3 residues: CSVVGLDYGYTF. The CDR3 nucleotides are TGCAGCGTTGTAGGGTTGGACTATGGCTACACCTTC. The chain carries TRBV29-1 and TRBJ1-2; D unresolved. Per the germline V gene, CDR1 is SQVTM and CDR2 is ANQGSEA. This CDR3 has 12 residues. Trimming removed 4 bases at V and 3 bases at J, with 9 bases between.

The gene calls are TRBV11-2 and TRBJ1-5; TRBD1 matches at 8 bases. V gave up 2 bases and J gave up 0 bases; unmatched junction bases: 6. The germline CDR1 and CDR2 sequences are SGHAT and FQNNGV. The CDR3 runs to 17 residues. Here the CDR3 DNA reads TGTGCCAGCAGCTTACGGACAGGGACGGATAGCAATCAGCCCCAGCATTTT. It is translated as CASSLRTGTDSNQPQHF. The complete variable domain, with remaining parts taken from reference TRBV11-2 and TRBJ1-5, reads EAGVAQSPRYKIIEKRQSVAFWCNPISGHATLYWYQQILGQGPKLLIQFQNNGVVDDSQLPKDRFSAERLKGVDSTLKIQPAKLEDSAVYLCASSLRTGTDSNQPQHFGDGTRLSIL.

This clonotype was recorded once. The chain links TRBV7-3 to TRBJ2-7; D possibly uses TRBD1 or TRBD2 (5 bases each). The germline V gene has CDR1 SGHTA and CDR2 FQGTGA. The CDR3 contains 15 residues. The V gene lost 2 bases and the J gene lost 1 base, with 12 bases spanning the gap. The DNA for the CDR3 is TGTGCCAGCAGCTTATCCCGGGACCGGTCCTACGAGCAGTACTTC. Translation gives CASSLSRDRSYEQYF.

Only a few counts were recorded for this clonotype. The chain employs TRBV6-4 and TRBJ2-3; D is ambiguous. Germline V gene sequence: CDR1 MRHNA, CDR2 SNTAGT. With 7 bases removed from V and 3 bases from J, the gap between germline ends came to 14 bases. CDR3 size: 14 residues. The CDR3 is CASTYRLGTDTQYF. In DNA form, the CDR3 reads TGTGCCAGCACCTATAGACTGGGGACAGATACGCAGTATTTT.

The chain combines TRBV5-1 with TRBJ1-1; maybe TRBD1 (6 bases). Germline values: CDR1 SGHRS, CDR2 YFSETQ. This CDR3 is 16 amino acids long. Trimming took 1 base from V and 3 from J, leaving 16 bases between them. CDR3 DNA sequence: TGCGCCAGCAGCTTGATGGGGGCCCCGGAGTACACTGAAGCTTTCTTT. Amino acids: CASSLMGAPEYTEAFF.

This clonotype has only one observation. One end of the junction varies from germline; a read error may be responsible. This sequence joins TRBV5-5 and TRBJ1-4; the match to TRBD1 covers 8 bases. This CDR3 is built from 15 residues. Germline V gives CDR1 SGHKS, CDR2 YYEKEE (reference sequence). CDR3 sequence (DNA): TGCGCCAGCAGCTCTCCCGAGGACAGGGATGAAAAACTGTTTTTT. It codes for CASSSPEDRDEKLFF. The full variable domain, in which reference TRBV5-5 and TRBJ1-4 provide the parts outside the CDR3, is DAGVTQSPTHLIKTRGQQVTLRCSPISGHKSVSWYQQVLGQGPQFIFQYYEKEERGRGNFPDRFSARQFPNYSSELNVNALLLGDSALYLCASSSPEDRDEKLFFGSGTQLSVL.

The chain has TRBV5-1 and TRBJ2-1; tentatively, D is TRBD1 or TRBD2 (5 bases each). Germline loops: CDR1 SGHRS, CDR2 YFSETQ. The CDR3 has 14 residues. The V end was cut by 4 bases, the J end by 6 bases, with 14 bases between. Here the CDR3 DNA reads TGCGCCAGCAGCGCATGGGGACCAACCAATGAGCAGTTCTTC. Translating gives CASSAWGPTNEQFF.

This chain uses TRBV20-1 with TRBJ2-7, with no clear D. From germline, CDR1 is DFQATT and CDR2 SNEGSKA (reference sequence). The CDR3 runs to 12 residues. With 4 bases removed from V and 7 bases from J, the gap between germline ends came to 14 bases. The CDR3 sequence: CSATSDVEEQYF. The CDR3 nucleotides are TGCAGTGCTACTTCGGACGTGGAAGAGCAGTACTTC.

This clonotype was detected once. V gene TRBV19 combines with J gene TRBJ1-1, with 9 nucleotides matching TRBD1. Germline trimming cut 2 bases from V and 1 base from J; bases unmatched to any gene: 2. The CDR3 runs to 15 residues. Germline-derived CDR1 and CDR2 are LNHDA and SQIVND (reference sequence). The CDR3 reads CASSITGGANTEAFF. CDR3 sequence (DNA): TGTGCCAGTAGTATAACAGGGGGCGCGAACACTGAAGCTTTCTTT.

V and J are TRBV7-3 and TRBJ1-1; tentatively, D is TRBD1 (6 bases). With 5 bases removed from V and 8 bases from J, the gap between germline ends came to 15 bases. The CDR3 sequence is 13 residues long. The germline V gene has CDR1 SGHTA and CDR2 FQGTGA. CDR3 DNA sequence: TGTGCCAGCAGCCGAGGGGGGACGGAGGAAGCTTTCTTT. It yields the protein CASSRGGTEEAFF.

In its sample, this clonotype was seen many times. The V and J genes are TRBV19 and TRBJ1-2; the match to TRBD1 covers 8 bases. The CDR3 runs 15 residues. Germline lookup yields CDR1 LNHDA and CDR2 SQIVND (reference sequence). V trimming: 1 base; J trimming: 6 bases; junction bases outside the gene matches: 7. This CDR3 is CASSIAGRGRDGYTF. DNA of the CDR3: TGTGCCAGTAGTATAGCGGGCAGGGGGCGAGATGGCTACACCTTC. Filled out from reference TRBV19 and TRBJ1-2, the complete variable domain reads DGGITQSPKYLFRKEGQNVTLSCEQNLNHDAMYWYRQDPGQGLRLIYYSQIVNDFQKGDIAEGYSVSREKKESFPLTVTSAQKNPTAFYLCASSIAGRGRDGYTFGSGTRLTVV.

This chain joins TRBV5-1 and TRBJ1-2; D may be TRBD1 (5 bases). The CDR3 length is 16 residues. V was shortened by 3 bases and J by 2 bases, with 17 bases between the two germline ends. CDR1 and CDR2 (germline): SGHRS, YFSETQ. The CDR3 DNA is TGCGCCAGCAGCTCAATAACCGGGGGGACCAACTATGGCTACACCTTC. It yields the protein CASSSITGGTNYGYTF.

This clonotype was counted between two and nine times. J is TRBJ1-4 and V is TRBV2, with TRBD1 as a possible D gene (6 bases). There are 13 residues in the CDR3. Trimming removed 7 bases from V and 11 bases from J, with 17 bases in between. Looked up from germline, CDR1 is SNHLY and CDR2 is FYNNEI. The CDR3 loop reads CASIKEQGAKLFF. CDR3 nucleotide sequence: TGTGCCAGCATCAAGGAACAGGGTGCGAAACTGTTTTTT.

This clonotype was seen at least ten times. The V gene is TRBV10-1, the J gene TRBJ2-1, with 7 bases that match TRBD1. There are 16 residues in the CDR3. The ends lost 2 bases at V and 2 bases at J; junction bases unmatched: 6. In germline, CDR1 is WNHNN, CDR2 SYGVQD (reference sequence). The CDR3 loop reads CASSEGGQTPYNEQFF. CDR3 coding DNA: TGCGCCAGCAGTGAGGGGGGACAGACCCCCTACAATGAGCAGTTCTTC.

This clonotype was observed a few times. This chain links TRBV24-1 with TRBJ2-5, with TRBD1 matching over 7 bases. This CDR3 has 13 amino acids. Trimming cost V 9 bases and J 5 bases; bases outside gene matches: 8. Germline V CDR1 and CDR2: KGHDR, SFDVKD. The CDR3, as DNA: TGTGCCACCGCGGCAGGGGGTAGGGAGACCCAGTACTTC. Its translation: CATAAGGRETQYF.

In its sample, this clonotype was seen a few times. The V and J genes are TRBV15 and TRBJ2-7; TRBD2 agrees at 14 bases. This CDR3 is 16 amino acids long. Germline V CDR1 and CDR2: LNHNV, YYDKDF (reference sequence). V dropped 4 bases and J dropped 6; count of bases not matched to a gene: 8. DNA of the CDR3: TGTGCCACCAGCACCGGGACTAGCGGGAGTTTCGTCGAGCAGTACTTC. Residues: CATSTGTSGSFVEQYF.